These 29 T cell receptor beta chains originate from one sample sequenced in a study of T cells in Graves' hyperthyroidism and ophthalmopathy. Using RNA transcripts as the source, TCR beta CDR3 regions were amplified. HTBI primers were the set used in a first-round RT-PCR of the TCR CDR3. Each CDR3 protein is one row after TCRdb ran MiXCR on the multiplex PCR reads. The table includes under 400,000 distinct CDR3 sequences, about 15% detected once. Sequencing was done on a sample of blood. All receptors derive from a woman aged 60-70 years with Graves' hyperthyroidism.

At least ten counts were recorded for this clonotype. This rearrangement joins TRBV4-1 to TRBJ2-3; unclear D gene. Germline values: CDR1 MGHRA, CDR2 YSYEKL. V gave up 5 bases and J gave up 7 bases, with 13 bases separating them. The CDR3 has 13 residues. Here the CDR3 reads CASSTHQINTQYF. Here the CDR3 DNA reads TGCGCCAGCAGCACACATCAGATTAATACGCAGTATTTT.

The chain uses TRBV6-1 and TRBJ2-5; D is perhaps TRBD1 or TRBD2 (5 bases each). The CDR3 covers 15 residues. V lost 5 bases and J 2 bases, leaving 15 bases between the germline ends. The germline gives CDR1 MNHNS, CDR2 SASEGT. The CDR3 region has the DNA TGTGCCAGCAGTCCTTATGGGGGATCTCAAGAGACCCAGTACTTC. Protein product: CASSPYGGSQETQYF.

This clonotype was seen only a few times. The chain has TRBV6-5 and TRBJ2-5; TRBD1 matches 10 bases. The J segment lost 3 bases and the V segment lost 2 bases, leaving 3 bases of the junction unmatched. CDR1 MNHEY and CDR2 SVGAGI come from the germline V gene. There are 15 residues in the CDR3. CDR3 DNA sequence: TGTGCCAGCAGTTACCCGGACAGGGGGAAAGAGACCCAGTACTTC. Its translation: CASSYPDRGKETQYF.

This clonotype was seen ten or more times. This rearrangement joins TRBV28 to TRBJ2-1; 8 positions agree with TRBD2. The CDR3 runs to 14 residues. Germline-derived CDR1 and CDR2 are MDHEN and SYDVKM. The V and J ends lost 8 bases and 5 bases, in that order; junction bases with no gene match: 8. This CDR3 reads CASASSGSNNEQFF. As DNA, the CDR3 is TGTGCCAGCGCTTCCAGCGGGAGTAACAATGAGCAGTTCTTC.

The chain uses TRBV20-1 and TRBJ1-1; perhaps TRBD1 as D (5 bases). V lost 6 bases, J lost 4 bases, and 18 bases lay in between. CDR1 is DFQATT and CDR2 is SNEGSKA in the germline V gene (reference sequence). The CDR3 extends over 14 amino acids. The CDR3 is CSAPTTGTITEAFF. The CDR3 region has the DNA TGCAGTGCGCCCACTACAGGCACCATCACTGAAGCTTTCTTT.

This clonotype has a count of ten or more. This sequence joins TRBV11-2 and TRBJ1-2; D is uncertain. With 5 bases removed from V and 3 bases from J, the gap between germline ends came to 10 bases. CDR1 SGHAT and CDR2 FQNNGV come from the germline V gene. This CDR3 is 13 amino acids long. Written as DNA, the CDR3 is TGTGCCAGCAGCCCCCACAGAGACTATGGCTACACCTTC. Its protein product is CASSPHRDYGYTF.

This clonotype came up many times. V is TRBV6-6 and J is TRBJ1-1; D gene uncertain. V lost 0 bases and J lost 3, with 17 bases in between. The CDR3 is made up of 17 amino acids. Germline lookup yields CDR1 MNHNY and CDR2 SVGAGI (reference sequence). CDR3 in DNA: TGTGCCAGCAGTTACTCGGTGGGGTTAGGCCTGGACACTGAAGCTTTCTTT. Amino acids: CASSYSVGLGLDTEAFF.

This clonotype was counted between two and nine times. V gene TRBV18 combines with J gene TRBJ2-2; possibly TRBD1 or TRBD2 for D (5 bases each). Trimming shortened V by 5 bases and J by 6 bases, and 19 bases separated the two germline ends. Germline V gives CDR1 KGHSH, CDR2 LQKENI. There are 16 residues in the CDR3. The CDR3 region has the DNA TGTGCCAGCTCAACTCGGGGTCCAACAGGTGCCGGGGAGCTGTTTTTT. The encoded protein is CASSTRGPTGAGELFF. The whole variable domain, remainder taken from reference TRBV18 and TRBJ2-2, is NAGVMQNPRHLVRRRGQEARLRCSPMKGHSHVYWYRQLPEEGLKFMVYLQKENIIDESGMPKERFSAEFPKEGPSILRIQQVVRGDSAAYFCASSTRGPTGAGELFFGEGSRLTVL.

This clonotype has a count of ten or more. The chain couples TRBV20-1 to TRBJ2-1; 14 bases are a match to TRBD2. The CDR3 is 16 amino acids. In germline, CDR1 is DFQATT, CDR2 SNEGSKA (reference sequence). The J segment lost 10 bases and the V segment lost 0 bases, leaving 8 bases of the junction unmatched. The DNA for the CDR3 is TGCAGTGCTAGAGACCGACTAGCGGGGGGGACGGGAGAGCAGTTCTTC. Amino acid sequence: CSARDRLAGGTGEQFF.

This clonotype was seen repeatedly, ten times or more. This chain uses TRBV6-1 with TRBJ2-7; possible D gene TRBD1, 6 bases. Per germline, CDR1 MNHNS and CDR2 SASEGT. The V end lost 6 bases, the J end lost 3 bases, and 21 bases lay between the germline ends. This CDR3 region has 16 residues. The CDR3 loop is CASSYTGPGVGYEQYF. In DNA form, the CDR3 reads TGTGCCAGCAGCTATACGGGCCCAGGGGTGGGCTACGAGCAGTACTTC.

This clonotype turned up a few times. This chain connects TRBV19 to TRBJ2-3; 11 bases match TRBD2. CDR1 is LNHDA and CDR2 is SQIVND in the germline V gene (reference sequence). The V and J ends lost 0 bases and 1 base, in that order; junction bases with no gene match: 3. This CDR3 is built from 17 residues. The CDR3 DNA follows: TGTGCCAGTAGTATAGATAGCGGGAGGGCCGGCACAGATACGCAGTATTTT. Translating gives CASSIDSGRAGTDTQYF.

This chain uses TRBV20-1 with TRBJ1-5, with D perhaps matching TRBD1 (5 bases). This CDR3 region has 14 residues. V was shortened by 0 bases and J by 2 bases, with 8 bases between the two germline ends. The germline V gene encodes CDR1 DFQATT and CDR2 SNEGSKA (reference sequence). The CDR3 loop reads CSARDIRGNQPQHF. The DNA of the CDR3 is TGCAGTGCTAGAGATATCAGGGGCAATCAGCCCCAGCATTTT.

V usage is TRBV9 and J usage is TRBJ2-3; weak D call: TRBD1 (7 bases). V shed 0 bases and J shed 4 bases, with 12 bases lying between them. The germline V gene has CDR1 SGDLS and CDR2 YYNGEE. CDR3 length: 15 amino acids. Written as DNA, the CDR3 is TGTGCCAGCAGCGTAGACGGCAGGGGGGCAGATACGCAGTATTTT. Translating it yields CASSVDGRGADTQYF. Using reference TRBV9 and TRBJ2-3 for the parts outside the CDR3, the full variable domain is DSGVTQTPKHLITATGQRVTLRCSPRSGDLSVYWYQQSLDQGLQFLIQYYNGEERAKGNILERFSAQQFPDLHSELNLSSLELGDSALYFCASSVDGRGADTQYFGPGTRLTVL.

This clonotype occurred many times. This chain uses TRBV18 with TRBJ2-1; tentatively, D is TRBD1 (6 bases). The CDR3 loop spans 15 amino acids. Trimming cost V 0 bases and J 7 bases, with 13 bases left between them. Per germline, CDR1 KGHSH and CDR2 LQKENI. As DNA, the CDR3 is TGTGCCAGCTCACCACCTTTTGCAGGGGAAAATGAGCAGTTCTTC. This gives the protein CASSPPFAGENEQFF.

This clonotype showed up many times. This chain connects TRBV5-1 to TRBJ1-2; D uncertain. Trimming took off 3 bases at V and 6 bases at J, with 15 bases between the two ends. The CDR3 has 14 residues. CDR1 and CDR2 (germline): SGHRS, YFSETQ. The CDR3 loop is CASSYDGGPNGYTF. The CDR3 DNA is TGCGCCAGCAGCTACGACGGAGGGCCGAATGGCTACACCTTC. Full variable domain (missing parts from reference TRBV5-1 and TRBJ1-2): KAGVTQTPRYLIKTRGQQVTLSCSPISGHRSVSWYQQTPGQGLQFLFEYFSETQRNKGNFPGRFSGRQFSNSRSEMNVSTLELGDSALYLCASSYDGGPNGYTFGSGTRLTVV.

The sample holds many counts of this clonotype. The chain has TRBV3-1 and TRBJ2-2; 7 nucleotides agree with TRBD2. V lost 4 bases and J lost 6; bases outside the gene matches: 11. Germline V lookup: CDR1 LGHDT, CDR2 YNNKEL (reference sequence). This CDR3 region has 16 residues. Here the CDR3 DNA reads TGTGCCAGCAGCCCCCTTGGTGGCGGGAGCCCCGGGGAGCTGTTTTTT. It translates to CASSPLGGGSPGELFF.

This clonotype came up many times. This rearrangement joins TRBV2 to TRBJ2-2; D is possibly TRBD1 (5 bases). Per germline, CDR1 SNHLY and CDR2 FYNNEI. This CDR3 has 15 residues. V was trimmed by 1 base and J by 4 bases, leaving 10 bases between them. DNA for the CDR3: TGTGCCAGCAGTGAAGGCAGGGCTGCCACCGGGGAGCTGTTTTTT. Encoded protein: CASSEGRAATGELFF.

The sample holds many counts of this clonotype. This sequence joins TRBV5-1 and TRBJ2-1; 10 bases match TRBD2. V trimming: 7 bases; J trimming: 2 bases; junction bases outside the gene matches: 6. The CDR3 extends over 15 amino acids. CDR1 is SGHRS, CDR2 YFSETQ, per germline. The CDR3 reads CASQRTSGTYNEQFF. CDR3 nucleotides: TGCGCCAGCCAAAGGACTAGCGGCACCTACAATGAGCAGTTCTTC. Full variable domain (missing parts from reference TRBV5-1 and TRBJ2-1): KAGVTQTPRYLIKTRGQQVTLSCSPISGHRSVSWYQQTPGQGLQFLFEYFSETQRNKGNFPGRFSGRQFSNSRSEMNVSTLELGDSALYLCASQRTSGTYNEQFFGPGTRLTVL.

This clonotype was counted at least ten times. This chain uses TRBV12-3 or TRBV12-4 with TRBJ1-4; no reliable D call. The V and J ends lost 1 base and 2 bases respectively, with 11 bases between them. The CDR3 sequence is 16 residues long. The CDR3 bases are TGTGCCAGCAGTTTAGGATTGGGTCTTACTAATGAAAAACTGTTTTTT. Translation gives CASSLGLGLTNEKLFF.

The chain combines TRBV4-1 with TRBJ2-2; tentatively, D is TRBD2 (5 bases). The CDR3 runs 16 residues. V was clipped by 1 base and J by 6 bases, with 15 bases between them. CDR1 is MGHRA and CDR2 is YSYEKL in the germline V gene. Here the CDR3 reads CASSQASGGFSGELFF. The CDR3 DNA sequence: TGCGCCAGCAGCCAAGCCTCGGGCGGGTTCTCCGGGGAGCTGTTTTTT.

This clonotype occurred a few times. The genes are TRBV19 and TRBJ2-4; D tentatively fits TRBD1 or TRBD2 (5 bases each). Trimming pared 8 bases from V and 9 bases from J, leaving 20 bases between. This CDR3 spans 14 amino acids. The V gene's germline CDR1 is LNHDA and CDR2 SQIVND (reference sequence). As DNA, the CDR3 is TGTGCCAGTCGATCCGGGACCCTACTCAGCATTCAGTACTTC. Translated, it gives CASRSGTLLSIQYF.

This clonotype has a count of ten or more. The chain employs TRBV11-2 and TRBJ2-1; 10 bases align to TRBD2. Trimming at V came to 1 base and at J to 8 bases, leaving 11 bases not matched to a gene. CDR1 and CDR2 from the germline V gene are SGHAT and FQNNGV. This CDR3 is built from 17 residues. Written as DNA, the CDR3 is TGTGCCAGCAGCTTAGCTGCGACTAGCGGGCTCGGCTATGAGCAGTTCTTC. Protein: CASSLAATSGLGYEQFF.

This clonotype has at least ten counts. The chain uses TRBV12-3 or TRBV12-4 and TRBJ2-1, with no clear D. The CDR3 is 15 residues long. Trimming pared 7 bases from V and 4 bases from J, leaving 17 bases between. This chain's CDR3 is CASTPDAFGYNEQFF. The CDR3 region has the DNA TGTGCCAGCACCCCAGACGCCTTTGGATACAATGAGCAGTTCTTC.

The rearrangement uses TRBV6-4 and TRBJ2-1, with TRBD2 matching over 10 bases. The V gene end was trimmed by 2 bases and the J gene end by 9 bases; junction bases not matched to a gene: 7. The V gene's germline CDR1 is MRHNA and CDR2 SNTAGT. CDR3 length equals 15 residues. The CDR3 nucleotides are TGTGCCAGCAGTGACAGCGGGAGGGCCAGAACTGAGCAGTTCTTC. This codes for CASSDSGRARTEQFF.

This clonotype came up many times. V usage is TRBV20-1 and J usage is TRBJ2-3; 9 nucleotides agree with TRBD1. Per the germline V gene, CDR1 is DFQATT and CDR2 is SNEGSKA (reference sequence). Trimming took 5 bases from V and 1 from J; bases not matched to a gene: 10. This CDR3 has 16 residues. CDR3 sequence: CSASSGTGMGTDTQYF. In DNA form, the CDR3 reads TGCAGTGCTTCCTCCGGGACAGGGATGGGCACAGATACGCAGTATTTT.

On this clonotype: Just one base apart from a much larger clone, this may be a read error. The gene calls are TRBV20-1 and TRBJ2-5, with TRBD1 matching 9 bases. Germline-derived CDR1 and CDR2 are DFQATT and SNEGSKA (reference sequence). V lost 6 bases and J lost 4; bases outside the gene matches: 6. The CDR3 consists of 13 residues. This chain's CDR3 is CSAGGQGGETQYF. The CDR3 coding sequence is TGCAGTGCGGGGGGACAGGGAGGAGAGACCCAGTACTTC.

This clonotype was seen ten or more times. The chain joins TRBV5-4 to TRBJ2-1; 7 nucleotides line up with TRBD2. The CDR3 has 15 amino acids. Germline lookup yields CDR1 SGHNT and CDR2 YYREEE (reference sequence). J was trimmed by 5 bases and V by 6 bases; bases with no gene match: 11. The CDR3 loop is CASNLRVAGNNEQFF. CDR3 nucleotides: TGTGCCAGCAACCTCCGGGTAGCGGGTAACAATGAGCAGTTCTTC.

This clonotype was counted many times. The chain joins TRBV15 to TRBJ2-6; a possible D gene is TRBD2 (5 bases). The CDR3 loop spans 15 amino acids. CDR1 is LNHNV, CDR2 YYDKDF, per germline (reference sequence). V was trimmed by 1 base and J by 1 base, leaving 5 bases between them. This chain's CDR3 is CATSRGGSGANVLTF. DNA for the CDR3: TGTGCCACCAGCAGAGGAGGGTCTGGGGCCAACGTCCTGACTTTC. The whole variable domain, remainder taken from reference TRBV15 and TRBJ2-6, is DAMVIQNPRYQVTQFGKPVTLSCSQTLNHNVMYWYQQKSSQAPKLLFHYYDKDFNNEADTPDNFQSRRPNTSFCFLDIRSPGLGDTAMYLCATSRGGSGANVLTFGAGSRLTVL.

This chain joins TRBV9 and TRBJ2-6; no clear D gene. Looked up from germline, CDR1 is SGDLS and CDR2 is YYNGEE. V was trimmed by 4 bases and J by 0 bases, leaving 8 bases between them. This CDR3 spans 15 amino acids. The CDR3 bases are TGTGCCAGCAGCTTGATGACCTCTGGGGCCAACGTCCTGACTTTC. It encodes CASSLMTSGANVLTF.